This T cell receptor beta chain was found in a study of brain T cells in children with intractable seizures. The CDR3 spans 14 residues. The germline V gene has CDR1 MNHEY and CDR2 SVGAGI. V lost 5 bases and J lost 5, with 13 bases in between. Stated time point: blood from clinic visit 5 months post-surgery; TSC patient then seizure free. Only cases whose brain tissue showed the highest T cell transcript signatures were sequenced. Patients received at least one anti-epileptic drug before surgery. As to this clone: Its antigen remains unknown.

Study results and limitations: Absence of clones before surgery may stem from lower sequencing depth. HCMV serostatus was not known, and viral specificity came from CDR3 similarity only.

Using immunoSEQ multiplex PCR, the repertoire was profiled, and TCRdb retains in-frame clones only, with some absent. Here the sample spans around 340,000 clones, roughly 93% being singletons. V is TRBV6-5 and J is TRBJ2-1, with D possibly being TRBD2 (6 bases). Material: peripheral blood, obtained 4 to 5 months after surgery. The clonotype comes from a boy in the first two years of life with tuberous sclerosis and intractable seizures. The CDR3 region is CASSTPGTDNEQFF. DNA of the CDR3: TGTGCCAGCAGTACTCCCGGGACTGACAATGAGCAGTTCTTC.